This T cell receptor beta chain originates from a study of blood T cell repertoires in COVID-19. Seattle participants joined during active infection and were tracked over time. Some clones are missing from TCRdb's copy, which holds only in-frame ones; the method was immunoSEQ multiplex PCR. The table lists some 240,000 clones, approximately 85% of them singletons. The germline V and J ends were trimmed by 7 bases and 8 bases, with 12 bases remaining between them. This CDR3 comprises 12 residues. The sequence was collected from a woman between 65 and 79 years old with COVID-19, enrolled during active disease. This chain joins TRBV12-3 or TRBV12-4 and TRBJ2-1; D unclear. Sequenced: peripheral blood. The CDR3 reads CASNTQQDEQFF. CDR3 sequence (DNA): TGTGCCAGCAACACACAGCAAGATGAGCAGTTCTTC.